The 23 T cell receptor beta chains reported below all come from one sample, sequenced in a study of PD-1 blockade in classical Hodgkin lymphoma. Libraries were prepared by immunoSEQ multiplex PCR; TCRdb keeps only in-frame clonotypes and omits some of them. The sample holds 20,000 to 30,000 clones; roughly three quarters are singletons and the top ten take 2.5% to 4%. Every patient relapsed after autologous stem cell transplantation, and brentuximab vedotin exposure varied. Sequencing was performed on peripheral blood mononuclear cells (PBMCs), taken at baseline. The receptors derive from a human donor with classical Hodgkin lymphoma.

Remarks on this clone: The sample contains more than one DNA sequence encoding this CDR3. The genes are TRBV7-6 and TRBJ2-7, with D unclear. Germline values: CDR1 SGHVS, CDR2 FNYEAQ. V was trimmed by 0 bases and J by 4 bases, leaving 7 bases between them. CDR3 length: 13 amino acids. The CDR3 DNA reads as TGTGCCAGCAGCTTAGCTGCCGGGTACGAGCAGTACTTC. Its translation is CASSLAAGYEQYF. The variable domain in full, completed from reference TRBV7-6 and TRBJ2-7, reads GAGVSQSPRYKVTKRGQDVALRCDPISGHVSLYWYRQALGQGPEFLTYFNYEAQQDKSGLPNDRFSAERPEGSISTLTIQRTEQRDSAMYRCASSLAAGYEQYFGPGTRLTVT.

The chain recombines TRBV7-2 with TRBJ1-5, with no clear D. CDR1 and CDR2 from the germline V gene are SGHTA and FQGNSA. CDR3 length: 15 residues. Trimming stripped 1 base from V and 3 bases from J, with 10 bases between. CDR3 sequence: CASSLVPGSNQPQHF. For the CDR3, the DNA is TGTGCCAGCAGCTTAGTCCCGGGCTCCAATCAGCCCCAGCATTTT.

The rearrangement uses TRBV7-9 and TRBJ1-1, with 10 bases matching TRBD1. The V gene end was trimmed by 6 bases and the J gene end by 10 bases; junction bases not matched to a gene: 5. There are 12 residues in the CDR3. CDR1 and CDR2 from the germline V gene are SEHNR and FQNEAQ (reference sequence). CDR3 region: CASSRDRGLAFF. CDR3 DNA: TGTGCCAGCAGTCGGGACAGGGGCTTAGCTTTCTTT.

The rearrangement links TRBV5-5 to TRBJ1-1, with D perhaps matching TRBD1 (5 bases). Trimming took 1 base from V and 10 from J, leaving 20 bases between them. CDR1 is SGHKS, CDR2 YYEKEE, per germline (reference sequence). The CDR3 extends over 15 amino acids. The CDR3 sequence is CASSLIGEEKLGAFF. The CDR3, as DNA: TGTGCCAGCAGCTTGATAGGGGAAGAAAAGTTGGGAGCTTTCTTT. Looking up the rest from reference TRBV5-5 and TRBJ1-1 gives the full variable domain: DAGVTQSPTHLIKTRGQQVTLRCSPISGHKSVSWYQQVLGQGPQFIFQYYEKEERGRGNFPDRFSARQFPNYSSELNVNALLLGDSALYLCASSLIGEEKLGAFFGQGTRLTVV.

This chain links TRBV21-1 with TRBJ2-7. TRBV21-1 is deemed a pseudogene. This CDR3 has 14 residues. CDR3 DNA: TGTGCCAGCAGCCTCCCTTTGTGGGACTACGAGCAGTACTTC. This sequence encodes CASSLPLWDYEQYF.

V gene TRBV7-9 combines with J gene TRBJ2-3, with 10 bases fitting TRBD2. The CDR3 runs to 16 residues. With V trimmed by 3 bases and J by 4 bases, 7 bases remained unmatched. Germline CDR1 SEHNR, CDR2 FQNEAQ (reference sequence). DNA for the CDR3: TGTGCCAGCAGCTTGCCTACGGGACTAGCGCCAGATACGCAGTATTTT. This codes for CASSLPTGLAPDTQYF.

This clone was detected only once. This chain uses TRBV19 with TRBJ2-3; 7 bases match TRBD2. The CDR3 extends over 16 amino acids. J was trimmed by 2 bases and V by 5 bases; bases with no gene match: 10. Germline V gene data show CDR1 as LNHDA and CDR2 as SQIVND (reference sequence). CDR3: CASSWGGRGITDTQYF. The DNA for the CDR3 is TGTGCCAGTAGTTGGGGGGGGAGAGGGATCACAGATACGCAGTATTTT.

The rearrangement uses TRBV6-5 and TRBJ2-1; TRBD2 matches at 7 bases. Unmatched junction bases numbered 10, after V lost 5 bases and J lost 6 bases. The germline CDR1 and CDR2 sequences are MNHEY and SVGAGI. The CDR3 is 15 residues long. The CDR3 DNA is TGTGCCAGCAGTCCCGGGGAGGGGAAGATCAATGAGCAGTTCTTC. It yields the protein CASSPGEGKINEQFF.

Worth noting for this clone: The junction departs from germline at one end; a sequencing error may be responsible. The V gene is TRBV13, the J gene TRBJ2-7; TRBD1 matches 8 bases. CDR1 and CDR2 from the germline V gene are PRHDT and FYEKMQ (reference sequence). The CDR3 consists of 14 residues. CDR3 in DNA: TGTGCCAGCAGCCTAGGGACAGGAACCAACGAGCAGTACTTC. Translating it yields CASSLGTGTNEQYF.

The rearrangement uses TRBV4-1 and TRBJ2-7; D gene unclear. Trimming took off 0 bases at V and 2 bases at J, with 14 bases between the two ends. The CDR3 covers 16 residues. CDR1 and CDR2 (germline): MGHRA, YSYEKL. CDR3 protein: CASSQDLAESAYEQYF. Here the CDR3 DNA reads TGCGCCAGCAGCCAAGATCTTGCGGAGTCTGCCTACGAGCAGTACTTC.

V is TRBV27 and J is TRBJ2-6; D unclear. The CDR3 is 14 amino acids. V was trimmed by 4 bases and J by 3 bases, leaving 7 bases between them. CDR1 is MNHEY, CDR2 SMNVEV, per germline (reference sequence). CDR3 region: CASSSTYGANVLTF. The CDR3 DNA follows: TGTGCCAGCAGTTCGACTTATGGGGCCAACGTCCTGACTTTC.

This clone was observed a few times. The chain joins TRBV5-5 to TRBJ1-1; D uncertain. CDR1 is SGHKS, CDR2 YYEKEE, per germline (reference sequence). The CDR3 consists of 14 residues. With 2 bases removed from V and 0 bases from J, the gap between germline ends came to 8 bases. CDR3 loop: CASSFVVVNTEAFF. As DNA, the CDR3 is TGTGCCAGCAGCTTTGTGGTAGTGAACACTGAAGCTTTCTTT. Drawing the rest from reference TRBV5-5 and TRBJ1-1, the complete variable domain is DAGVTQSPTHLIKTRGQQVTLRCSPISGHKSVSWYQQVLGQGPQFIFQYYEKEERGRGNFPDRFSARQFPNYSSELNVNALLLGDSALYLCASSFVVVNTEAFFGQGTRLTVV.

The rearrangement joins TRBV7-2 to TRBJ2-7; TRBD2 might be the D (6 bases). V lost 1 base, J lost 3 bases, and 25 bases lay in between. Germline V gene lookup returns CDR1 SGHTA and CDR2 FQGNSA. The CDR3 covers 19 residues. CDR3 in DNA: TGTGCCAGCAGCTTAGTAGATTGGTATCGGGGGAGCGAAGACTACGAGCAGTACTTC. Translation gives CASSLVDWYRGSEDYEQYF.

The chain couples TRBV6-1 to TRBJ2-7; 9 bases line up with TRBD2. The CDR3 contains 17 residues. Germline-derived CDR1 and CDR2 are MNHNS and SASEGT. V was clipped by 1 base and J by 1 base; unmatched bases: 8. CDR3 nucleotides: TGTGCCAGCAGTGAAGAGCTGCTAGCGGGGAGTTCCTACGAGCAGTACTTC. Residues: CASSEELLAGSSYEQYF.

This chain uses TRBV2 with TRBJ2-7, with D possibly TRBD1 on 6 matching bases. V was cut by 3 bases and J by 2 bases, with 8 bases left in between. This CDR3 has 13 residues. The germline CDR1 and CDR2 sequences are SNHLY and FYNNEI. Here the CDR3 DNA reads TGTGCCAGCAGTGAGGACAGCGCCTACGAGCAGTACTTC. Translated: CASSEDSAYEQYF.

The J gene is TRBJ1-1, the V gene TRBV7-9; possible D gene TRBD1, 5 bases. Germline assignment: CDR1 SEHNR and CDR2 FQNEAQ (reference sequence). V lost 4 bases and J lost 4, with 13 bases in between. The length of the CDR3 is 14 residues. CDR3 DNA: TGTGCCAGCAGCTCCCAGGGTGTAATCACTGAAGCTTTCTTT. Translating it yields CASSSQGVITEAFF.

The chain is built from TRBV11-2 and TRBJ2-5, with D possibly TRBD2 on 7 matching bases. The ends were cut back, 1 base at V and 5 bases at J, with 17 bases in the middle. CDR3 length: 16 amino acids. Germline V gives CDR1 SGHAT, CDR2 FQNNGV. CDR3: CASSLGVVGGQETQYF. Here the CDR3 DNA reads TGTGCCAGCAGCTTAGGTGTTGTCGGGGGGCAGGAGACCCAGTACTTC. The entire variable domain, with the rest obtained from reference TRBV11-2 and TRBJ2-5, is as follows: EAGVAQSPRYKIIEKRQSVAFWCNPISGHATLYWYQQILGQGPKLLIQFQNNGVVDDSQLPKDRFSAERLKGVDSTLKIQPAKLEDSAVYLCASSLGVVGGQETQYFGPGTRLLVL.

V and J are TRBV7-9 and TRBJ1-4; D call uncertain. CDR3 length: 15 residues. The ends were cut back, 4 bases at V and 2 bases at J, with 11 bases in the middle. In germline, CDR1 is SEHNR, CDR2 FQNEAQ (reference sequence). DNA of the CDR3: TGTGCCAGCAGCTCGTCCCCCGGGACTAATGAAAAACTGTTTTTT. It specifies CASSSSPGTNEKLFF.

This clone was picked up a small number of times. CDR3 protein: CASSQEGTGGLYGYTF. In nucleotides, the CDR3 is TGTGCCAGCAGCCAAGAAGGGACAGGTGGACTCTATGGCTACACCTTC. V and J are TRBV14 and TRBJ1-2; TRBD1 matches 8 bases. Trimming at V came to 0 bases and at J to 4 bases, leaving 7 bases not matched to a gene. The CDR3 runs 16 residues. Germline V gene lookup returns CDR1 SGHDN and CDR2 FVKESK.

CDR3 DNA: TGTGCCAGCATCCCCGAGGGGCTATCCTACAATGAGCAGTTCTTC. Translation gives CASIPEGLSYNEQFF. V gene TRBV27 combines with J gene TRBJ2-1; D could derive from TRBD1 or TRBD2 (5 bases each). V shed 7 bases and J shed 1 base, with 14 bases lying between them. The germline V gene has CDR1 MNHEY and CDR2 SMNVEV (reference sequence). This CDR3 is built from 15 residues.

This clone came up once. The V gene is TRBV7-2, the J gene TRBJ2-1; the match to TRBD2 covers 10 bases. Germline CDR1 reads SGHTA; CDR2 reads FQGNSA. The trim removed 2 bases at V and 4 bases at J, leaving 2 bases unmatched. This CDR3 has 15 residues. The CDR3: CASSLTAGGYNEQFF. As DNA, the CDR3 is TGTGCCAGCAGCTTAACAGCGGGGGGGTACAATGAGCAGTTCTTC.

This rearrangement joins TRBV5-1 to TRBJ2-7; D is perhaps TRBD1 (6 bases). The germline CDR1 and CDR2 sequences are SGHRS and YFSETQ. The CDR3 runs 16 residues. The V end was cut by 2 bases, the J end by 0 bases, with 15 bases between. In DNA form, the CDR3 reads TGCGCCAGCAGCTTAACACAGGGTCGCAGCTCCTACGAGCAGTACTTC. Translating it yields CASSLTQGRSSYEQYF.

The chain carries TRBV6-1 and TRBJ1-6, with D unresolved. Between the trimmed V and J ends, which lost 1 base and 8 bases, there was a span of 18 bases. The CDR3 totals 17 residues. In germline, CDR1 is MNHNS, CDR2 SASEGT. As DNA, the CDR3 is TGTGCCAGCAGTGAAGGGGCGGGCAATTCCGGGGATTCACCCCTCCACTTT. Protein: CASSEGAGNSGDSPLHF.